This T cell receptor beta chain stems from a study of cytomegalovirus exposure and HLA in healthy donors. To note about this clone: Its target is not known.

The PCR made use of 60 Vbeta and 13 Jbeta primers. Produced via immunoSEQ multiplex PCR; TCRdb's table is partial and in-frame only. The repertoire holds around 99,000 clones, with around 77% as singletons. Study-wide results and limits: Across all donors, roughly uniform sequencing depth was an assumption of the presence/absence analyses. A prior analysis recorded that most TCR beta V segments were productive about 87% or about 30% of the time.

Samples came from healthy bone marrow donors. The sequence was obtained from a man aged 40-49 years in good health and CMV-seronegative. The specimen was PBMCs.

The chain's CDR3 is CASSNGGPETYEQYF. CDR3 DNA: TGTGCCAGCAGTAACGGGGGGCCTGAAACCTACGAGCAGTACTTC. V and J are TRBV6-4 and TRBJ2-7, with D possibly TRBD2 on 7 matching bases. The CDR3 runs 15 residues. Germline assignment: CDR1 MRHNA and CDR2 SNTAGT. V gave up 5 bases and J gave up 2 bases, with 16 bases separating them.